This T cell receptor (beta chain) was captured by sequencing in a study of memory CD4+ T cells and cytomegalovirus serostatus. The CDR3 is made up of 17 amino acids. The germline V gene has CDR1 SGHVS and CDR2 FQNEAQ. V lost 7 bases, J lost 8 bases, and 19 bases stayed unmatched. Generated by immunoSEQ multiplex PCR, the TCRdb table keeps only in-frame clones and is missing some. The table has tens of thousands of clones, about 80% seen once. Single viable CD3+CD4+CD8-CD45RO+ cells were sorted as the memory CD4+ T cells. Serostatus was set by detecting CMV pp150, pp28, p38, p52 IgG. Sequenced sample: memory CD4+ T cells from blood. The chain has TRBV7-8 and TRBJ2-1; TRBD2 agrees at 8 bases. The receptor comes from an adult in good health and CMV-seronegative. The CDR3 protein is CASNSHRGAGVVDEQFF. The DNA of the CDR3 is TGTGCCAGCAACTCCCATCGTGGAGCGGGGGTAGTGGATGAGCAGTTCTTC.